This TCR beta chain is from a study of OX40 agonist ivuxolimab in advanced cancers. About the study: An agonistic human IgG2 monoclonal antibody against OX40 (CD134) was given. Patients treated during dose escalation were battling hepatocellular carcinoma, melanoma, renal cell or head and neck cancer.

Deletions cut 0 bases from V and 7 bases from J, with 15 bases between. The CDR3 consists of 15 residues. Germline lookup yields CDR1 KGHSH and CDR2 LQKENI. Data came from immunoSEQ multiplex PCR; TCRdb stores just in-frame clones and leaves some out. The repertoire holds fewer than 65,000 clones, with about 90% as singletons. This clone appeared a few times. If patients had autoimmune disease history or systemic immunosuppression, they were excluded. V gene TRBV18 combines with J gene TRBJ1-1; possibly TRBD1 for D (6 bases). Source: CD4+ or CD8+ T cells sorted from blood, taken in a trial of the OX40 agonist ivuxolimab. This clonotype was sampled from an adult with an advanced solid tumor such as melanoma, head and neck, liver or kidney cancer. The CDR3 sequence is CASSPPTQGGGEAFF. CDR3 nucleotide sequence: TGTGCCAGCTCACCACCGACACAGGGAGGAGGTGAAGCTTTCTTT.